The 5 T cell receptor beta chains in this list originate from one sample, sequenced in a study of cytomegalovirus exposure and HLA in healthy donors (TCRdb year 2017). The method was the immunoSEQ multiplex PCR assay. For the multiplex PCR, a mixture combining 60 forward primers for TCR Vbeta segments and 13 reverse primers for TCR Jbeta segments was used. TCRdb holds this immuneACCESS table with in-frame rearrangements only. Some clones are missing; in checked studies, unresolved V genes explain under half, and the rest has no known cause. Recorded for this sample are about 57,000 clones; 65% to 85% of them occurred a single time. The ten largest clones take up 2.9% of the sample. The sequenced material came from PBMCs. These TCRs come from a woman in her twenties or thirties in good health and CMV-seronegative.

This clone has only a few counts. This chain connects TRBV11-2 to TRBJ2-3; D gene unclear. Trimming cost V 8 bases and J 4 bases, with 19 bases left between them. Germline lookup yields CDR1 SGHAT and CDR2 FQNNGV. The CDR3 consists of 15 residues. The CDR3 loop reads CASPSSASGPDTQYF. CDR3 in DNA: TGTGCCAGCCCTTCGTCGGCCTCTGGGCCAGATACGCAGTATTTT.

The chain couples TRBV5-1 to TRBJ1-1, with TRBD1 as a possible D gene (5 bases). Germline lookup yields CDR1 SGHRS and CDR2 YFSETQ. This CDR3 is 16 amino acids long. V shed 1 base and J shed 0 bases, with 13 bases lying between them. DNA of the CDR3: TGCGCCAGCAGCTTGTATGGGGCGGGGATGAACACTGAAGCTTTCTTT. Its protein is CASSLYGAGMNTEAFF.

The chain joins TRBV7-8 to TRBJ2-5; 8 bases line up with TRBD1. V gave up 5 bases and J gave up 4 bases; unmatched junction bases: 9. CDR1 is SGHVS and CDR2 is FQNEAQ in the germline V gene. The CDR3 consists of 15 residues. The CDR3 protein is CASSHPRGTGETQYF. In nucleotides, the CDR3 is TGTGCCAGCAGCCACCCCCGTGGGACAGGAGAGACCCAGTACTTC.

The chain is built from TRBV11-2 and TRBJ1-1, with D tentatively TRBD1 (5 bases). The CDR3 is 19 residues long. V lost 0 bases to trimming and J lost 0 bases, with 20 bases between them. CDR1 is SGHAT and CDR2 is FQNNGV in the germline V gene. In DNA form, the CDR3 reads TGTGCCAGCAGCTTAGATACGAAGGGGCGTGCACGGATGAACACTGAAGCTTTCTTT. Its protein product is CASSLDTKGRARMNTEAFF.

J is TRBJ2-1 and V is TRBV6-5; 12 bases match TRBD2. In germline, CDR1 is MNHEY, CDR2 SVGAGI. V lost 5 bases, J lost 10 bases, and 9 bases stayed unmatched. This CDR3 comprises 15 residues. The CDR3 DNA sequence: TGTGCCAGCAGTCGACTAGCGGGGGTTCGGCGGGAGCAGTTCTTC. Translated: CASSRLAGVRREQFF.